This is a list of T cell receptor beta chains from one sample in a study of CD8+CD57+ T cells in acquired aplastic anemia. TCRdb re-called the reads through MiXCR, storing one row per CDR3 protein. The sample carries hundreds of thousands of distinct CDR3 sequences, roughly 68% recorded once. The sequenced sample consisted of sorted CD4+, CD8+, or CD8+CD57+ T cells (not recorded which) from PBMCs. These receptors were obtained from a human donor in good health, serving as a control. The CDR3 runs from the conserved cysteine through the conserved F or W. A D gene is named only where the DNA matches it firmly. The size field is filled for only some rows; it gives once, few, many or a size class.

TGTGCCAGCGCGGGAAGGGGGTACGAGCAGTACTTC,CASAGRGYEQYF,.,.,TRBJ2-7,TRBV27
TGTGCCAGTAGTATAGGCACCAGATATAATTCACCCCTCCACTTT,CASSIGTRYNSPLHF,.,many,TRBJ1-6,TRBV19
TGTGCCAGTAGGGCCCCGTTCGGAGTGAACACTGAAGCTTTCTTT,CASRAPFGVNTEAFF,.,.,TRBJ1-1,TRBV19
TGCAGTACGTGGATGAACACTGAAGCTTTCTTT,CSTWMNTEAFF,.,few,TRBJ1-1,TRBV20-1
TGTGCCAGTAGTATAGAAGAGACCCAGTACTTC,CASSIEETQYF,.,many,TRBJ2-5,TRBV6-2/TRBV6-3
TGTGCCAGCAGCTTTGCGGGGGGGCCGGCCAATGAGCAGTTCTTC,CASSFAGGPANEQFF,TRBD2,.,TRBJ2-1,TRBV12-3/TRBV12-4
TGCAGCGTTAGTCGCCAGGGGACAAAGCAAGAGACCCAGTACTTC,CSVSRQGTKQETQYF,.,.,TRBJ2-5,TRBV29-1
TGTGCCAGTAGGTACAGAAACACTGAAGCTTTCTTT,CASRYRNTEAFF,.,.,TRBJ1-1,TRBV12-3/TRBV12-4
TGTGCCAGCAGCGTAGGTAGCGGAGGGTACGAGCAGTACTTC,CASSVGSGGYEQYF,.,.,TRBJ2-7,TRBV10-2
TGTGCCAGCAGTTTTGGCGGGGGAGCAGAGACCCAGTACTTC,CASSFGGGAETQYF,TRBD2,.,TRBJ2-5,TRBV12-3/TRBV12-4
TGTGCCAGCAGTTTAAGGGTGTGGGGCGGGGCCGGGGAGCTGTTTTTT,CASSLRVWGGAGELFF,.,.,TRBJ2-2,TRBV12-3/TRBV12-4
TGTGCCAGCAGTTTAGATCTCCCGGGGCCCAATACTGAAGCTTTCTTT,CASSLDLPGPNTEAFF,.,many,TRBJ1-1,TRBV12-3/TRBV12-4
TGCGCCAGCAGCTTATTACCGGGACTCTTAGAGACCCAGTACTTC,CASSLLPGLLETQYF,.,once,TRBJ2-5,TRBV5-1
TGTGCCAGCAGCAACGACCCGCAGGCTACGCAGTATTTT,CASSNDPQATQYF,.,.,TRBJ2-3,TRBV2
TGTGCCAGCAGCCTAGAGGGACGTGGGATCCTCCACTTT,CASSLEGRGILHF,.,.,TRBJ1-6,TRBV2
TGTGCCAGCAGTTTACAGGGGCCGACCGGGGAGCTGTTTTTT,CASSLQGPTGELFF,.,many,TRBJ2-2,TRBV27
TGCGCCAGCAGCCAAACGGGACGGGGCTACGAGCAGTACTTC,CASSQTGRGYEQYF,.,few,TRBJ2-7,TRBV4-3
TGTGCCAGCAGCTACAGACAGGCTCAAGAGACCCAGTACTTC,CASSYRQAQETQYF,.,many,TRBJ2-5,TRBV3-1
TGTGCCAGCACCCCCGACGTTAATCAGCCTCAGCATTTTTTT,CASTPDVNQPQHFF,.,.,TRBJ1-1,TRBV7-8
TGTGCCAGCCTGGTCCGGGACCAAAACAATGAGCAGTTCTTC,CASLVRDQNNEQFF,.,.,TRBJ2-1,TRBV2
TGTGCCAGCCGGGGGGAATTTGACTATGGCTACACCTTC,CASRGEFDYGYTF,.,few,TRBJ1-2,TRBV18
TGTGCCAGCCGGTGGGGACAGGGGGATTCACCCCTCCACTTT,CASRWGQGDSPLHF,TRBD1,many,TRBJ1-6,TRBV6-2/TRBV6-3
TGTGCCAGCAGTTGTACTAAATATTTCAGCTCCTACAATGAGCAGTTCTTC,CASSCTKYFSSYNEQFF,.,.,TRBJ2-1,TRBV27
TGTGCCAGCTCACCAAATGGACTAGCCACAGATACGCAGTATTTT,CASSPNGLATDTQYF,TRBD2,.,TRBJ2-3,TRBV18
TGTGCCAGCAGCTGGGACAGCGGGGGAGCTGATACGCGGTATTTT,CASSWDSGGADTRYF,.,.,TRBJ2-3,TRBV5-4
TGTGCCAGCAGCCCAAGGACAGGGGGCGACGGAAACACCATATATTTT,CASSPRTGGDGNTIYF,TRBD1,.,TRBJ1-3,TRBV7-6
TGCAGTGCCCTTTCAGACAGCTACAATGAGCAGTTCTTC,CSALSDSYNEQFF,.,many,TRBJ2-1,TRBV20-1
TGCGCCAGCAGCCTACCCGCGTGGCGGGGGTCTCCCCCCCACTTT,CASSLPAWRGSPPHF,.,once,TRBJ1-6,TRBV7-2
TGTGCCAGCAGCCAAGAAGGACGGACAAATTCACCCCTCCACTTT,CASSQEGRTNSPLHF,.,many,TRBJ1-6,TRBV3-1
TGTGCCAGCAGTGTAGGGCAAAGCTCCTACGAGCAGTACTTC,CASSVGQSSYEQYF,.,.,TRBJ2-7,TRBV7-3
TGTGCCAGCACGATGCCCAGGGATTCCTATAATTCACCCCTCCACTTT,CASTMPRDSYNSPLHF,.,.,TRBJ1-6,TRBV2
TGCAGTGCTAGGGGGACAGGGGAGTATGGCACAGATACGCAGTATTTT,CSARGTGEYGTDTQYF,TRBD1,once,TRBJ2-3,TRBV20-1
TGCAGTCCTTACTCGGCTGAGCAGTTCTTC,CSPYSAEQFF,.,once,TRBJ2-1,TRBV20-1
TGCGCCAGCAGCGGACAGACCTCCTACGAGCAGTACTTC,CASSGQTSYEQYF,.,few,TRBJ2-7,TRBV10-2
TGCAGTGCCGCGGGGGGGCCCGGGGTCCAAAACATTCAGTACTTC,CSAAGGPGVQNIQYF,TRBD2,few,TRBJ2-4,TRBV20-1
TGTGCCAGCAGCTTAGAGCAGGGGGATAACCAAGAGACGTACTTC,CASSLEQGDNQETYF,TRBD1,.,TRBJ2-5,TRBV7-2
TGTGCCAGCAGCCTACGTGAAACGGGACTAGGGGTTGGCTACACCTTC,CASSLRETGLGVGYTF,.,.,TRBJ1-2,TRBV14
TGCAGTGCTAGAGGGCCGTGGGCTAGTTCCCAGTACTTC,CSARGPWASSQYF,.,once,TRBJ2-5,TRBV20-1
.,CASSFAEGATLF,.,.,TRBJ1-1,TRBV9
TGTGCCAGCAGCCAGTATAATTCACCCCTCCACTTT,CASSQYNSPLHF,.,many,TRBJ1-6,TRBV14
TGTGCCAGCAGCGTAGGTGGGACAGGGCTGAACTATGGCTACACCTTC,CASSVGGTGLNYGYTF,TRBD1,.,TRBJ1-2,TRBV9
TGTGCCAGCAGTGAATCCGGCAGGGGGTCTAGGCACTATGGCTACACCTTC,CASSESGRGSRHYGYTF,TRBD1,many,TRBJ1-2,TRBV25-1
TGTGCCAGCAGTTCGCGCGGGGACCCTTTCTACGAGCAGTACTTC,CASSSRGDPFYEQYF,.,.,TRBJ2-7,TRBV12-3/TRBV12-4
TGCAGCGTTGAAGGTCGTCATCACACAGATACGCAGTATTTT,CSVEGRHHTDTQYF,.,.,TRBJ2-3,TRBV20-1
TGTGCCAGTAGTTTCTTCGGACAGGTCAATCAGCCCCAGCATTTT,CASSFFGQVNQPQHF,TRBD1,many,TRBJ1-5,TRBV19
TGTGCCAGCACTCAAAGGGGGGACAGTGAAGCTTTCTTT,CASTQRGDSEAFF,TRBD1,.,TRBJ1-1,TRBV7-2
TGTGCCAGCAGCTCAAGGGTATGGGGGGTTAGAGGTGAAAAACTGTTTTTT,CASSSRVWGVRGEKLFF,.,.,TRBJ1-4,TRBV6-1
TGTGCCACCCTTAGCGGAAATGAGCAGTTCTTC,CATLSGNEQFF,.,.,TRBJ2-1,TRBV2
TGTGCCAGCACTGGAAATCGCGCCGGCGCTGAAGCTTTCTTT,CASTGNRAGAEAFF,.,.,TRBJ1-1,TRBV12-3/TRBV12-4
TGTGCCAGCAGCTTGACGTCAACAGGTTATGAAAAACTGTTTTTT,CASSLTSTGYEKLFF,.,.,TRBJ1-4,TRBV5-6